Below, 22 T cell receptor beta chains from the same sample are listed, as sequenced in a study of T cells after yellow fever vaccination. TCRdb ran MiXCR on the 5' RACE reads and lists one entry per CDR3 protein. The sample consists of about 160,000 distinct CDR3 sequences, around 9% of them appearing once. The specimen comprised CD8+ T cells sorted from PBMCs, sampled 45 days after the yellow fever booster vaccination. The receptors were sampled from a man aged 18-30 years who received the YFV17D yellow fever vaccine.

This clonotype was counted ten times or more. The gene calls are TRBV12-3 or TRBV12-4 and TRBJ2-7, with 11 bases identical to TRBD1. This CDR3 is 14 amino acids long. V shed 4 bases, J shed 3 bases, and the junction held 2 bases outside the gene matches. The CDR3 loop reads CASSSGTGGYEQYF. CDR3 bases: TGTGCCAGCAGTTCGGGGACAGGGGGCTACGAGCAGTACTTC.

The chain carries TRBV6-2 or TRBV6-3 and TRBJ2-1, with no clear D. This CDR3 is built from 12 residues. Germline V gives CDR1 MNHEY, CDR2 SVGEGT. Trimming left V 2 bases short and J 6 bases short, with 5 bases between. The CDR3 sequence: CASSYTSNEQFF. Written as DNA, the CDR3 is TGTGCCAGCAGTTACACGTCCAATGAGCAGTTCTTC.

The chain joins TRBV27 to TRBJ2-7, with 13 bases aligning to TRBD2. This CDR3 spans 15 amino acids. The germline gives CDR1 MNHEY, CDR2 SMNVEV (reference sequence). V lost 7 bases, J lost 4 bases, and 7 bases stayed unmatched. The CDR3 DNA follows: TGTGCCAGCACAAGCGGGACTAGCGGGGCTTACGAGCAGTACTTC. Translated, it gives CASTSGTSGAYEQYF.

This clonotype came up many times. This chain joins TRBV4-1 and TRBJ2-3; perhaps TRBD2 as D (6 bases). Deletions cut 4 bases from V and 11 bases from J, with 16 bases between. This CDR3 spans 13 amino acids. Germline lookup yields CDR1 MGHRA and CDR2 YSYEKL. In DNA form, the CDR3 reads TGCGCCAGCAGCCCACAAGGGGAGGAGAAGCAGTATTTT. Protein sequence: CASSPQGEEKQYF.

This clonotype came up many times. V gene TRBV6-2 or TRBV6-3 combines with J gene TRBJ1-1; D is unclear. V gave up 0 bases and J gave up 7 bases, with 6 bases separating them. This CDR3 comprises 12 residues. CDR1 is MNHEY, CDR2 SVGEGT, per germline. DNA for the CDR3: TGTGCCAGCAGTTACTCATCGAATGAAGCTTTCTTT. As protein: CASSYSSNEAFF.

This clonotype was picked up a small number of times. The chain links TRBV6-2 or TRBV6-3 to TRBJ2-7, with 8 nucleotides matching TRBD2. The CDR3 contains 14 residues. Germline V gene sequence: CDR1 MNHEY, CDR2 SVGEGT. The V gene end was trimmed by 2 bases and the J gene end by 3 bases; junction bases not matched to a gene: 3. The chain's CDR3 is CASSYRGGFYEQYV. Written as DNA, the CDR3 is TGTGCCAGCAGTTACCGGGGGGGGTTCTACGAGCAGTACGTC.

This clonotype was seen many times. The DNA for the CDR3 is TGTGCCAGCAGCTATTGGACTAGCGGGGGGGAGGAGACCCAGTACTTC. It encodes CASSYWTSGGEETQYF. The chain has TRBV7-2 and TRBJ2-5, with TRBD2 matching 15 bases. Germline-derived CDR1 and CDR2 are SGHTA and FQGNSA. The ends lost 4 bases at V and 5 bases at J; junction bases unmatched: 5. CDR3 size: 16 residues.

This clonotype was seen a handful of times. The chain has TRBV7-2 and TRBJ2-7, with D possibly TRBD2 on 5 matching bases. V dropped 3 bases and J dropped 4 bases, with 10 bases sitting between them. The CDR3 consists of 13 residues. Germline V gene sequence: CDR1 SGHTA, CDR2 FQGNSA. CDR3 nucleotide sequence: TGTGCCAGCAGCTTCCGGACGGGGTACGAGCAGTACGTC. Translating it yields CASSFRTGYEQYV.

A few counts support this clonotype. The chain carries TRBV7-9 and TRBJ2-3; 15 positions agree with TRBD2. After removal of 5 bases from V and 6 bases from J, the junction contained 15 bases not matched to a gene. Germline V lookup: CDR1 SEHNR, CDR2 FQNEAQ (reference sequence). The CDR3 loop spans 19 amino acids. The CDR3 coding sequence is TGTGCCAGCAGCGGTGGGACTAGCGGGGGGCGGCATTCGACGGATACGCAGTATTTT. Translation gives CASSGGTSGGRHSTDTQYF. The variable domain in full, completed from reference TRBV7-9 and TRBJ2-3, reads DTGVSQNPRHKITKRGQNVTFRCDPISEHNRLYWYRQTLGQGPEFLTYFQNEAQLEKSRLLSDRFSAERPKGSFSTLEIQRTEQGDSAMYLCASSGGTSGGRHSTDTQYFGPGTRLTVL.

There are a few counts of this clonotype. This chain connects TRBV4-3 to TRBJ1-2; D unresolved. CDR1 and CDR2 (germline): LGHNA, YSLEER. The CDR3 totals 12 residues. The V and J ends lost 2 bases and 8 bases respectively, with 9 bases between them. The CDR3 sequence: CASSQSGYGYTF. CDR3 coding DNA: TGCGCCAGCAGCCAATCGGGGTACGGCTACACCTTC.

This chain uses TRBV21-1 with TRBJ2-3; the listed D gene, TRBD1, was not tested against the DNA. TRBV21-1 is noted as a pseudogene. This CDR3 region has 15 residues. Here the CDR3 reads CASSKSCRDGDTQYF. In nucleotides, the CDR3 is TGTGCCAGCAGCAAATCGTGCAGGGATGGAGATACGCAGTATTTT.

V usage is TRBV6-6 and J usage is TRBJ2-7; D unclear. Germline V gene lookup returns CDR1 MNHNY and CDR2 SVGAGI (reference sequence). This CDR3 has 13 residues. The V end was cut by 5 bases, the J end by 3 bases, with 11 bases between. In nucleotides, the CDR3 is TGTGCCAGCAGTACCTCCAGGAACTACGAGCAGTACGTC. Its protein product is CASSTSRNYEQYV.

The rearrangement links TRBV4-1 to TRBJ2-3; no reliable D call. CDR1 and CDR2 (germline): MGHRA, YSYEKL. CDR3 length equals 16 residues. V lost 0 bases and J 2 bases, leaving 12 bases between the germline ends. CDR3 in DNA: TGCGCCAGCAGCCAAGAACCCAGCTACATCACAGATACGCAGTATTTT. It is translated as CASSQEPSYITDTQYF.

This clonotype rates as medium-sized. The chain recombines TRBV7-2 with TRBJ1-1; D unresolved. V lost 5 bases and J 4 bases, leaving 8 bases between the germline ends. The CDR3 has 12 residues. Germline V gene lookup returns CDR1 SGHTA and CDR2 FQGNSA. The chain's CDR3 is CASSISSTEAFF. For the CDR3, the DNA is TGTGCCAGCAGCATAAGTTCCACTGAAGCTTTCTTT. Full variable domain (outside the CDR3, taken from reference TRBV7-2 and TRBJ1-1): GAGVSQSPSNKVTEKGKDVELRCDPISGHTALYWYRQSLGQGLEFLIYFQGNSAPDKSGLPSDRFSAERTGGSVSTLTIQRTQQEDSAVYLCASSISSTEAFFGQGTRLTVV.

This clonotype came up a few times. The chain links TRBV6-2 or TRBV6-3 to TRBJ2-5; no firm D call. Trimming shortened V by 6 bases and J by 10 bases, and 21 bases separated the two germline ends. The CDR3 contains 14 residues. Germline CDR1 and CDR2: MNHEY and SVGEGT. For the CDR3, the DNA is TGTGCCAGCAGCCCTACGACCCTCGTAGGGATCCAGTACTTC. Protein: CASSPTTLVGIQYF.

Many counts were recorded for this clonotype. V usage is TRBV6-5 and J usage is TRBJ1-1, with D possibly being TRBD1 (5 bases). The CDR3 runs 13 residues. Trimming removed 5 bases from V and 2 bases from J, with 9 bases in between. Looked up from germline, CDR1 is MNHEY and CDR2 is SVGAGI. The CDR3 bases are TGTGCCAGCAGTCTACAGGAAAACACTGAAGCTTTCTTT. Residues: CASSLQENTEAFF.

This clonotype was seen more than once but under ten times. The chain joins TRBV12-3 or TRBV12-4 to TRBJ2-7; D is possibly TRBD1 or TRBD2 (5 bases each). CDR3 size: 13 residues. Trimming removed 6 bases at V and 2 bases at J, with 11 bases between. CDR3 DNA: TGTGCCAGCAGCCCGGGACCGACCTACGAGCAGTACGTC. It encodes CASSPGPTYEQYV.

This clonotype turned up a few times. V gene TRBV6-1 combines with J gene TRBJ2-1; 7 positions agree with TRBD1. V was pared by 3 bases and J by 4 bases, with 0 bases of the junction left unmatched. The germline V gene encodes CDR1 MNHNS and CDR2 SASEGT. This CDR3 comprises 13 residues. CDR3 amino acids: CASSETGYNEQFF. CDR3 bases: TGTGCCAGCAGTGAGACAGGGTACAATGAGCAGTTCTTC.

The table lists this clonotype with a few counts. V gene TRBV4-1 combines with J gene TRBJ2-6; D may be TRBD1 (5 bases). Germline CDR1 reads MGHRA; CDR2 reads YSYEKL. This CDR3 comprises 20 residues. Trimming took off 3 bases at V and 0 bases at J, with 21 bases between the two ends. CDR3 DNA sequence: TGCGCCAGCAGCCAGAGAGGACAATTAGTCTACAGCTCTGGGGCCAACGTCCTGACTTTC. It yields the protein CASSQRGQLVYSSGANVLTF.

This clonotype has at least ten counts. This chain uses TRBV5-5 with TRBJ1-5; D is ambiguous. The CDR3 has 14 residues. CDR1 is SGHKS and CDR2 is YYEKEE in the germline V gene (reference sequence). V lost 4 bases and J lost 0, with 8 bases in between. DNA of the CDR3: TGTGCCAGCAGCGTCGGAGATAGCAATCAGCCCCAGCATTTT. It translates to CASSVGDSNQPQHF.

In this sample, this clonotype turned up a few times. This CDR3 is CASSLDHGSSYEQYV. The CDR3 DNA is TGTGCCAGCAGCTTAGATCACGGCAGTTCCTACGAGCAGTACGTC. The rearrangement joins TRBV11-2 to TRBJ2-7, with D uncertain. The V and J ends lost 0 bases and 1 base respectively, with 10 bases between them. Germline V gene sequence: CDR1 SGHAT, CDR2 FQNNGV. This CDR3 region has 15 residues.

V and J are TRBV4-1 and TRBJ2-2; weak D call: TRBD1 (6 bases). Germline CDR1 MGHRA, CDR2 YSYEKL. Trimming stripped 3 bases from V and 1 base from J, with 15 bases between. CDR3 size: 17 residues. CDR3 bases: TGCGCCAGCAGCCACAACCCTAGGGGGAAGAACACCGGGGAGCTGTTTTTT. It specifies CASSHNPRGKNTGELFF.